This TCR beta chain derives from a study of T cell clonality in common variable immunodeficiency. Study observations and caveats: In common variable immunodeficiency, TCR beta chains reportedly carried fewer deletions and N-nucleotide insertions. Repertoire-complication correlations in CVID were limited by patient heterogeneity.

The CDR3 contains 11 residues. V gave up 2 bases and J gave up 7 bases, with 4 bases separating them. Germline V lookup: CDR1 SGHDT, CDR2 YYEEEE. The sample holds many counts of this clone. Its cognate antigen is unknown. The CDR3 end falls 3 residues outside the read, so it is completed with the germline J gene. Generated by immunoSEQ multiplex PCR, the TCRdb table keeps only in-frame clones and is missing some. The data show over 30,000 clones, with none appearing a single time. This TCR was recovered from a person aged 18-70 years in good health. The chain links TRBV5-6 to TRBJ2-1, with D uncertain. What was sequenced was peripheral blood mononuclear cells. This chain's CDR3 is CASSFSNEQFF. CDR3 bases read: TGTGCCAGCAGCTTTAGTAATGAG.